These 31 T cell receptor beta chains were all obtained from the same sample, sequenced in a study of T cell responses to AZD1222 COVID-19 vaccine. Sequencing was performed with immunoSEQ multiplex PCR; in TCRdb, only in-frame clones are kept and a portion is missing. Of approximately 190,000 clones in the sample, approximately 90% were seen once. This specimen was peripheral blood, taken on day 0 of AZD1222 vaccination. The receptors originated from an adult in good health.

This chain joins TRBV6-5 and TRBJ1-3, with no clear D. The CDR3 runs 15 residues. Trimming removed 6 bases at V and 0 bases at J, with 12 bases between. Germline CDR1 MNHEY, CDR2 SVGAGI. Here the CDR3 DNA reads TGTGCCAGCAGATTACAGTCCAGCTCTGGAAACACCATATATTTT. Translated, it gives CASRLQSSSGNTIYF.

The V gene is TRBV11-2, the J gene TRBJ2-2; 8 nucleotides line up with TRBD2. The V and J ends lost 0 bases and 5 bases, in that order; junction bases with no gene match: 2. The V gene's germline CDR1 is SGHAT and CDR2 FQNNGV. The CDR3 runs 15 residues. CDR3 sequence: CASSLDRGGTGELFF. As DNA, the CDR3 is TGTGCCAGCAGCTTAGATCGGGGGGGGACCGGGGAGCTGTTTTTT.

This chain uses TRBV5-4 with TRBJ1-1; D might be TRBD1 (5 bases). The CDR3 is 16 residues long. Trimming took 0 bases from V and 3 from J, leaving 15 bases between them. Per the germline V gene, CDR1 is SGHNT and CDR2 is YYREEE (reference sequence). The CDR3 spells CASSLVQWGGHTEAFF. The CDR3 DNA sequence: TGTGCCAGCAGCTTGGTCCAGTGGGGGGGTCACACTGAAGCTTTCTTT.

This chain uses TRBV7-8 with TRBJ1-6, with 7 bases lining up with TRBD1. Germline assignment: CDR1 SGHVS and CDR2 FQNEAQ. V lost 3 bases to trimming and J lost 6 bases; unmatched junction nucleotides: 8. The CDR3 is 16 amino acids. CDR3 protein: CASSLAGTALNSPLHF. CDR3 nucleotides: TGTGCCAGCAGCTTGGCTGGGACAGCCCTTAATTCACCCCTCCACTTT. The full variable domain, rest sourced from reference TRBV7-8 and TRBJ1-6, is GAGVSQSPRYKVAKRGQDVALRCDPISGHVSLFWYQQALGQGPEFLTYFQNEAQLDKSGLPSDRFFAERPEGSVSTLKIQRTQQEDSAVYLCASSLAGTALNSPLHFGNGTRLTVT.

The CDR3 loop is CASSYGQGANYGYTF. The CDR3 DNA reads as TGTGCCAGCAGTTACGGGCAGGGGGCGAACTATGGCTACACCTTC. This sequence joins TRBV6-6 and TRBJ1-2, with 8 bases identical to TRBD1. Germline CDR1 is MNHNY and CDR2 is SVGAGI (reference sequence). V shed 2 bases and J 2 bases; nucleotides not matched to a gene: 4. This CDR3 is built from 15 residues.

The chain employs TRBV2 and TRBJ2-7; 7 nucleotides align to TRBD2. This CDR3 comprises 13 residues. The V segment lost 7 bases and the J segment 1 base; nucleotides outside the gene matches: 4. Germline V gene data show CDR1 as SNHLY and CDR2 as FYNNEI. The CDR3 DNA reads TGTGCCAGCATCGGGACTACGTCCTACGAGCAGTACTTC. Protein product: CASIGTTSYEQYF.

This clone came up once. Here the CDR3 DNA reads TGTGCCAGCAGTTTACCTAATCAGCCCCAGCATTTT. Protein: CASSLPNQPQHF. The chain carries TRBV5-4 and TRBJ1-5, with unresolved D. The CDR3 extends over 12 amino acids. Germline V lookup: CDR1 SGHNT, CDR2 YYREEE (reference sequence). Trimming shortened V by 5 bases and J by 4 bases, and 7 bases separated the two germline ends.

The V gene is TRBV4-2, the J gene TRBJ2-2, with 9 bases matching TRBD2. The germline gives CDR1 LGHNA, CDR2 YNFKEQ. CDR3 size: 20 residues. Trimming took 1 base from V and 2 from J; bases not matched to a gene: 14. CDR3 amino acids: CASSQAAPVSGRINTGELFF. CDR3 nucleotides: TGTGCCAGCAGCCAAGCTGCCCCGGTTAGCGGGAGAATTAACACCGGGGAGCTGTTTTTT.

This sequence joins TRBV7-3 and TRBJ2-1; 12 nucleotides align to TRBD2. The trim removed 5 bases at V and 2 bases at J, leaving 7 bases unmatched. Germline-derived CDR1 and CDR2 are SGHTA and FQGTGA. The CDR3 is 17 residues long. CDR3 DNA sequence: TGTGCCAGCAGCCTCCGACTAGCGGGGGAGACCTACAATGAGCAGTTCTTC. Encoded protein: CASSLRLAGETYNEQFF.

This chain uses TRBV18 with TRBJ2-3; 8 nucleotides line up with TRBD2. With 3 bases clipped from V and 1 base from J, the junction kept 6 bases outside the gene matches. The CDR3 totals 16 residues. In germline, CDR1 is KGHSH, CDR2 LQKENI. The CDR3 reads CASSPYGGGGTDTQYF. CDR3 DNA sequence: TGTGCCAGCTCACCCTACGGGGGGGGAGGCACAGATACGCAGTATTTT.

The chain carries TRBV28 and TRBJ1-5; possibly TRBD1 for D (6 bases). CDR1 is MDHEN, CDR2 SYDVKM, per germline. This CDR3 comprises 15 residues. The V gene lost 6 bases and the J gene lost 6 bases, with 18 bases spanning the gap. CDR3 bases: TGTGCCAGCAGCCCGGGGGGCGTGTGGGTTCAGCCCCAGCATTTT. It codes for CASSPGGVWVQPQHF. Full variable domain (remainder filled in from reference TRBV28 and TRBJ1-5): DVKVTQSSRYLVKRTGEKVFLECVQDMDHENMFWYRQDPGLGLRLIYFSYDVKMKEKGDIPEGYSVSREKKERFSLILESASTNQTSMYLCASSPGGVWVQPQHFGDGTRLSIL.

The V call is TRBV5-1, the J call TRBJ1-1; possible D gene TRBD1, 5 bases. The CDR3 sequence is 13 residues long. V dropped 4 bases and J dropped 4 bases, with 11 bases sitting between them. Germline V gives CDR1 SGHRS, CDR2 YFSETQ. The CDR3 protein is CASSLDKSTEAFF. CDR3 in DNA: TGCGCCAGCAGCCTGGACAAATCCACTGAAGCTTTCTTT.

This chain connects TRBV23-1 to TRBJ1-1, with TRBD1 identical over 10 bases. TRBV23-1 qualifies as an ORF whose function is uncertain. The CDR3 totals 13 residues. V lost 8 bases and J lost 6; bases outside the gene matches: 6. The CDR3 sequence: CASLEDRGAEAFF. The CDR3 DNA sequence: TGCGCCAGCTTGGAGGACAGGGGGGCTGAAGCTTTCTTT.

This chain joins TRBV20-1 and TRBJ1-5; D call uncertain. This CDR3 has 12 residues. Germline values: CDR1 DFQATT, CDR2 SNEGSKA (reference sequence). The ends were cut back, 3 bases at V and 5 bases at J, with 8 bases in the middle. For the CDR3, the DNA is TGCAGTGCTAGTAATAGGGATCAGCCCCAGCATTTT. Residues: CSASNRDQPQHF.

V is TRBV12-3 or TRBV12-4 and J is TRBJ2-1, with unresolved D. This CDR3 is 13 amino acids long. The ends were cut back, 6 bases at V and 7 bases at J, with 13 bases in the middle. The CDR3 region is CASRLRVENEQFF. For the CDR3, the DNA is TGTGCCAGCAGGCTCCGGGTAGAGAATGAGCAGTTCTTC.

As to this clone: Other DNA variants within this sample encode the same CDR3. This rearrangement joins TRBV19 to TRBJ2-3; TRBD2 agrees at 10 bases. The J segment lost 4 bases and the V segment lost 6 bases, leaving 7 bases of the junction unmatched. The germline CDR1 and CDR2 sequences are LNHDA and SQIVND (reference sequence). CDR3 length equals 15 residues. The DNA for the CDR3 is TGTGCCAGTAGCATATTAGCGGGAGGATCAGATACGCAGTATTTT. It translates to CASSILAGGSDTQYF.

The chain has TRBV18 and TRBJ2-1, with TRBD1 matching 7 bases. Germline values: CDR1 KGHSH, CDR2 LQKENI. V lost 6 bases to trimming and J lost 5 bases; unmatched junction nucleotides: 4. CDR3 length: 13 amino acids. CDR3 DNA: TGTGCCAGCTCCCTTGGACAGGACAATGAGCAGTTCTTC. Translation gives CASSLGQDNEQFF.

The chain uses TRBV9 and TRBJ1-5; D not certain. V was trimmed by 0 bases and J by 4 bases, leaving 11 bases between them. Germline CDR1 is SGDLS and CDR2 is YYNGEE. The CDR3 has 15 residues. The chain's CDR3 is CASSVDGVLNQPQHF. The CDR3 DNA follows: TGTGCCAGCAGCGTAGACGGGGTCCTTAATCAGCCCCAGCATTTT.

This clone was found once. The rearrangement joins TRBV7-9 to TRBJ2-1; D perhaps matches TRBD1 (6 bases). Germline V CDR1 and CDR2: SEHNR, FQNEAQ (reference sequence). The CDR3 spans 15 residues. V was pared by 7 bases and J by 9 bases, with 22 bases between. DNA for the CDR3: TGTGCCAGCAACTCCGGTCAGGGGATGCGTTCTGAGCAGTTCTTC. Translating gives CASNSGQGMRSEQFF.

The CDR3 DNA follows: TGTGCCAGGGAGGACAGGGAGAGAGGCTACACCTTC. Protein product: CAREDRERGYTF. This rearrangement joins TRBV15 to TRBJ1-2; 8 bases are a match to TRBD1. The CDR3 extends over 12 amino acids. CDR1 and CDR2 (germline): LNHNV, YYDKDF (reference sequence). Trimming cost V 10 bases and J 8 bases; bases outside gene matches: 9.

The CDR3: CASNMASVGPQHF. DNA for the CDR3: TGTGCCAGCAATATGGCCTCGGTCGGGCCCCAGCATTTT. V usage is TRBV6-5 and J usage is TRBJ1-5; D unclear. Trimming pared 7 bases from V and 9 bases from J, leaving 16 bases between. The CDR3 totals 13 residues. Germline CDR1 is MNHEY and CDR2 is SVGAGI.

This clone was seen a single time. The chain carries TRBV15 and TRBJ2-3; the match to TRBD2 covers 10 bases. V dropped 1 base and J dropped 6; count of bases not matched to a gene: 13. The CDR3 is 18 residues long. Germline-derived CDR1 and CDR2 are LNHNV and YYDKDF (reference sequence). In DNA form, the CDR3 reads TGTGCCACCAGCAGAGGGTCCCCTAGCGGGAGCCCCCGCGATACGCAGTATTTT. This translates into CATSRGSPSGSPRDTQYF.

The rearrangement uses TRBV9 and TRBJ2-1; D gene uncertain. Looked up from germline, CDR1 is SGDLS and CDR2 is YYNGEE. The CDR3 has 12 amino acids. V was shortened by 4 bases and J by 10 bases, with 12 bases between the two germline ends. The CDR3 is CASSPDPGEQFF. The CDR3 DNA sequence: TGTGCCAGCAGCCCCGACCCCGGCGAGCAGTTCTTC. The full variable domain, its missing parts supplied by reference TRBV9 and TRBJ2-1, is DSGVTQTPKHLITATGQRVTLRCSPRSGDLSVYWYQQSLDQGLQFLIQYYNGEERAKGNILERFSAQQFPDLHSELNLSSLELGDSALYFCASSPDPGEQFFGPGTRLTVL.

The gene calls are TRBV28 and TRBJ1-2; D possibly corresponds to TRBD1 (5 bases). The germline CDR1 and CDR2 sequences are MDHEN and SYDVKM. V was shortened by 8 bases and J by 3 bases, with 13 bases between the two germline ends. CDR3 length: 13 amino acids. CDR3 in DNA: TGTGCCAGCCGGACGGGAGGGGACTATGGCTACACCTTC. Translation gives CASRTGGDYGYTF.

This clone was recorded once. The chain uses TRBV6-5 and TRBJ2-5, with D perhaps being TRBD1 or TRBD2 (5 bases each). This CDR3 is built from 15 residues. Trimming took 6 bases from V and 1 from J, leaving 15 bases between them. CDR1 and CDR2 (germline): MNHEY, SVGAGI. Written as DNA, the CDR3 is TGTGCCAGCAGGGATCAGTTTGGGACCCAAGAGACCCAGTACTTC. Its translation: CASRDQFGTQETQYF.

The chain has TRBV5-1 and TRBJ2-3; possibly TRBD2 for D (6 bases). The CDR3 contains 14 residues. CDR1 SGHRS and CDR2 YFSETQ come from the germline V gene. Trimming removed 2 bases at V and 4 bases at J, with 11 bases between. CDR3: CASSFSGSSDTQYF. The CDR3 bases are TGCGCCAGCAGCTTTAGCGGATCGTCAGATACGCAGTATTTT.

The chain carries TRBV19 and TRBJ1-1; D perhaps matches TRBD1 (5 bases). V was pared by 3 bases and J by 1 base, with 9 bases between. CDR3 length: 14 residues. Germline V gene lookup returns CDR1 LNHDA and CDR2 SQIVND (reference sequence). The CDR3 reads CASSMGRRNTEAFF. DNA for the CDR3: TGTGCCAGTAGTATGGGACGTCGGAACACTGAAGCTTTCTTT. The whole variable domain, remainder taken from reference TRBV19 and TRBJ1-1, is DGGITQSPKYLFRKEGQNVTLSCEQNLNHDAMYWYRQDPGQGLRLIYYSQIVNDFQKGDIAEGYSVSREKKESFPLTVTSAQKNPTAFYLCASSMGRRNTEAFFGQGTRLTVV.

The chain's CDR3 is CASSLRLREQFF. CDR3 in DNA: TGTGCCAGCAGCTTAAGGCTGCGGGAGCAGTTCTTC. The rearrangement joins TRBV11-2 to TRBJ2-1; D is ambiguous. V lost 2 bases and J 10 bases, leaving 9 bases between the germline ends. The CDR3 has 12 amino acids. Germline V gene sequence: CDR1 SGHAT, CDR2 FQNNGV.

The CDR3 loop is CASSPVDNQPQHF. The CDR3 DNA sequence: TGTGCCAGCTCACCGGTGGATAATCAGCCCCAGCATTTT. The chain is built from TRBV18 and TRBJ1-5; D is undetermined. Germline V gives CDR1 KGHSH, CDR2 LQKENI. The CDR3 is made up of 13 amino acids. Trimming pared 3 bases from V and 4 bases from J, leaving 7 bases between.

The V and J genes are TRBV25-1 and TRBJ1-2, with D unclear. The CDR3 sequence is 13 residues long. The V and J ends lost 4 bases and 6 bases respectively, with 12 bases between them. CDR1 and CDR2 from the germline V gene are MGHDK and SYGVNS. CDR3 nucleotide sequence: TGTGCCAGCAGTGCATCTGGGATCCATGGCTACACCTTC. Protein product: CASSASGIHGYTF.

This chain links TRBV4-2 with TRBJ1-2; TRBD1 might be the D (5 bases). CDR3 length equals 15 residues. In germline, CDR1 is LGHNA, CDR2 YNFKEQ. V shed 5 bases and J shed 5 bases, with 18 bases lying between them. The CDR3 protein is CASSSPGAGIYGYTF. CDR3 DNA: TGTGCCAGCAGCTCCCCCGGGGCCGGAATTTATGGCTACACCTTC.